The clone carrying this T cell receptor beta chain was counted a few times. Its antigen is not known. immunoSEQ v3.0 was run at survey level. The assay was immunoSEQ multiplex PCR, and TCRdb's table has in-frame clones only and misses some. This repertoire shows about 16,000 clones, roughly 80% found once; its top ten account for about 14%. The sample comes from a study of long-term antiretroviral therapy in people with HIV. Study-level findings and limits: ART was followed by higher diversity that remained below transplant donor controls. The clones with expansion before ART were dominant in the repertoire at all time points.

Per individual, the PBMC samples numbered at least one pre-ART and at least two post-ART. The CDR3 loop spans 11 amino acids. V shed 4 bases and J shed 7 bases, with 6 bases lying between them. Germline V lookup: CDR1 SGHTS, CDR2 YDEGEE. This chain connects TRBV5-8 to TRBJ2-1; D is unclear. The receptor's source is a woman in her forties or fifties with HIV. The sequenced sample was unsorted PBMCs, obtained 1.5 years before starting antiretroviral therapy. The CDR3 loop is CASSPRNEQFF. The CDR3 DNA sequence: TGTGCCAGCAGCCCACGGAATGAGCAGTTCTTC.